This passage covers 15 T cell receptor beta chains from one sample sequenced in a study of T cell responses to AZD1222 COVID-19 vaccine. Only in-frame clones appear in the TCRdb table, and some are missing; sequencing was by immunoSEQ multiplex PCR. The profile shows 85,000 to 130,000 clones, approximately 86% of them singletons. The specimen comprised peripheral blood, sampled 28 days after the second dose of the MenACWY control vaccine. These receptors originate from an adult who received the MenACWY meningococcal vaccine as a control.

The table lists this clone with a count of one. V gene TRBV5-6 combines with J gene TRBJ1-6; 7 bases align to TRBD1. Germline CDR1 reads SGHDT; CDR2 reads YYEEEE. CDR3 length: 15 residues. V shed 4 bases, J shed 7 bases, and the junction held 8 bases outside the gene matches. CDR3 nucleotide sequence: TGTGCCAGCAGCCTCAGGGGACAGCCGAATTCACCCCTCCACTTT. Residues: CASSLRGQPNSPLHF.

The chain is built from TRBV7-2 and TRBJ1-6, with D maybe TRBD1 (5 bases). Trimming removed 5 bases at V and 7 bases at J, with 12 bases between. CDR3 length equals 14 residues. The V gene's germline CDR1 is SGHTA and CDR2 FQGNSA. CDR3 DNA sequence: TGTGCCAGCAGCGGGGGGACCGGGAATTCACCCCTCCACTTT. Translation gives CASSGGTGNSPLHF.

The chain carries TRBV20-1 and TRBJ2-7; D gene ambiguous. The V gene's germline CDR1 is DFQATT and CDR2 SNEGSKA (reference sequence). This CDR3 spans 11 amino acids. Between the trimmed V and J ends, which lost 6 bases and 2 bases, there was a span of 8 bases. The CDR3 DNA follows: TGCAGTGCCCCTGGGACCTACGAGCAGTACTTC. Its protein product is CSAPGTYEQYF.

The chain joins TRBV30 to TRBJ2-1; D is possibly TRBD2 (6 bases). Trimming left V 3 bases short and J 7 bases short, with 10 bases between. Germline V gives CDR1 GTSNPN, CDR2 SVGIG (reference sequence). This CDR3 is 12 amino acids long. CDR3 residues: CAWRGGANEQFF. CDR3 sequence (DNA): TGTGCCTGGAGAGGAGGGGCGAATGAGCAGTTCTTC.

CDR3 bases: TGCGCCAGCAGCCAAGAGAGATTCGGGACAGGGCCCTACAATGAGCAGTTCTTC. Translated: CASSQERFGTGPYNEQFF. V gene TRBV4-3 combines with J gene TRBJ2-1; TRBD1 aligns across 9 bases. The J segment lost 2 bases and the V segment lost 0 bases, leaving 8 bases of the junction unmatched. Germline V gives CDR1 LGHNA, CDR2 YSLEER. The CDR3 extends over 18 amino acids.

This chain connects TRBV19 to TRBJ1-2, with D uncertain. V dropped 5 bases and J dropped 2 bases, with 9 bases sitting between them. The germline gives CDR1 LNHDA, CDR2 SQIVND (reference sequence). The length of the CDR3 is 13 residues. This CDR3 is CASSLGENYGYTF. The CDR3, as DNA: TGTGCCAGTAGTCTCGGGGAGAACTATGGCTACACCTTC.

This chain joins TRBV5-6 and TRBJ1-4, with D uncertain. The V end was cut by 3 bases, the J end by 4 bases, with 13 bases between. This CDR3 is 15 amino acids long. Germline V gives CDR1 SGHDT, CDR2 YYEEEE. The CDR3 sequence: CASSSTTSLNEKLFF. The CDR3 DNA reads as TGTGCCAGCAGCTCCACTACTTCCCTTAATGAAAAACTGTTTTTT.

The chain employs TRBV5-4 and TRBJ2-7; TRBD1 aligns across 7 bases. The CDR3 is 14 amino acids. Trimming cost V 2 bases and J 6 bases; bases outside gene matches: 8. Germline assignment: CDR1 SGHNT and CDR2 YYREEE (reference sequence). CDR3 coding DNA: TGTGCCAGCAGCTTTAGACAGGGCCCCTCCGAGCAGTACTTC. Translated: CASSFRQGPSEQYF.

V usage is TRBV5-1 and J usage is TRBJ2-7; D ambiguous. The germline V and J ends were trimmed by 1 base and 4 bases, with 6 bases remaining between them. Germline V gives CDR1 SGHRS, CDR2 YFSETQ. The length of the CDR3 is 12 residues. The CDR3 nucleotides read TGCGCCAGCAGCTTGACTGGGTACGAGCAGTACTTC. This sequence encodes CASSLTGYEQYF.

The chain links TRBV19 to TRBJ2-7, with TRBD1 matching over 8 bases. The germline V gene has CDR1 LNHDA and CDR2 SQIVND (reference sequence). The CDR3 is 15 residues long. The J segment lost 5 bases and the V segment lost 6 bases, leaving 12 bases of the junction unmatched. The CDR3 spells CASSQGQAWKNEQYF. CDR3 coding DNA: TGTGCCAGTAGCCAGGGACAGGCCTGGAAAAACGAGCAGTACTTC.

This chain joins TRBV3-1 (or the pseudogene TRBV3-2) and TRBJ2-1; D is ambiguous. The germline V gene has CDR1 LGHDT and CDR2 YNNKEL (reference sequence). Trimming took off 3 bases at V and 8 bases at J, with 11 bases between the two ends. The CDR3 has 13 amino acids. As DNA, the CDR3 is TGTGCCAGCAGCCAGGCACCGGACGATGAGCAGTTCTTC. Protein: CASSQAPDDEQFF.

The V call is TRBV5-1, the J call TRBJ1-5, with 9 bases fitting TRBD1. The CDR3 spans 15 residues. The trim removed 0 bases at V and 5 bases at J, leaving 3 bases unmatched. CDR1 is SGHRS and CDR2 is YFSETQ in the germline V gene. This chain's CDR3 is CASSLAGDRDQPQHF. The CDR3, as DNA: TGCGCCAGCAGCTTGGCCGGGGACAGGGATCAGCCCCAGCATTTT. The entire variable domain, with the rest obtained from reference TRBV5-1 and TRBJ1-5, is as follows: KAGVTQTPRYLIKTRGQQVTLSCSPISGHRSVSWYQQTPGQGLQFLFEYFSETQRNKGNFPGRFSGRQFSNSRSEMNVSTLELGDSALYLCASSLAGDRDQPQHFGDGTRLSIL.

The V and J genes are TRBV28 and TRBJ1-5; 8 nucleotides align to TRBD1. The germline V gene has CDR1 MDHEN and CDR2 SYDVKM. The CDR3 spans 18 residues. V lost 6 bases and J lost 5; bases outside the gene matches: 18. CDR3 in DNA: TGTGCCAGCAGCCCCCCCCACCTCGCGGGACAGGCCGATCAGCCCCAGCATTTT. This translates into CASSPPHLAGQADQPQHF.

A single count supports this clone. The J gene is TRBJ2-1, the V gene TRBV28, with 9 nucleotides matching TRBD1. CDR3 length: 16 residues. From germline, CDR1 is MDHEN and CDR2 SYDVKM. With V trimmed by 5 bases and J by 6 bases, 11 bases remained unmatched. For the CDR3, the DNA is TGTGCCAGCAGTGCCCCCACAGGGGGCTGGAGCAATGAGCAGTTCTTC. This encodes CASSAPTGGWSNEQFF.

This chain links TRBV7-9 with TRBJ2-7, with 7 bases aligning to TRBD1. This CDR3 contains 14 residues. V dropped 5 bases and J dropped 0; count of bases not matched to a gene: 4. Germline V gene sequence: CDR1 SEHNR, CDR2 FQNEAQ (reference sequence). The CDR3 bases are TGTGCCAGCAGCCCCGGACAGGCCTCCTACGAGCAGTACTTC. The encoded protein is CASSPGQASYEQYF. The full variable domain, its missing parts supplied by reference TRBV7-9 and TRBJ2-7, is DTGVSQNPRHKITKRGQNVTFRCDPISEHNRLYWYRQTLGQGPEFLTYFQNEAQLEKSRLLSDRFSAERPKGSFSTLEIQRTEQGDSAMYLCASSPGQASYEQYFGPGTRLTVT.